This is a list of T cell receptor beta chains from one sample in a study of CD8+CD57+ T cells in acquired aplastic anemia. TCRdb recomputed calls from the reads with MiXCR, one row per CDR3 protein. The table shows around 170,000 distinct CDR3 sequences, with about three fifths occurring only once. The sample comprised sorted CD4+, CD8+, or CD8+CD57+ T cells (not recorded which) from PBMCs. The origin of the receptors is a human donor in good health. Each CDR3 is given with its conserved first and last residue. The D gene is left open where the match is weak. Clone sizes are given selectively: once, few, many, or a class where the clone is expanded.

D	J	V	size	DNA	CDR3
TRBD2	TRBJ2-1	TRBV5-1	NA	TGCGCCAGCAGCTGGGGGCTAGCGGGGGCGTACAATGAGCAGTTCTTC	CASSWGLAGAYNEQFF
NA	TRBJ2-7	TRBV5-1	NA	TGCGCCAGCAGCCTCGTGGGGGGCGGGCCTAACTACGAGCAGTACTTC	CASSLVGGGPNYEQYF
NA	TRBJ2-1	TRBV7-6	NA	TGTGCCAGCAGCTTAGGCTACTCCGTCAGGGGTGCGTGGAATGAGCAGTTCTTC	CASSLGYSVRGAWNEQFF
NA	TRBJ1-1	TRBV10-3	once	TGTGCCACAGAAGGGGGTCTCATGAACACTGAAGCTTTCTTT	CATEGGLMNTEAFF
NA	TRBJ1-2	TRBV12-3/TRBV12-4	NA	TGTGCCAGCAGTGCCGGGTCTAACTATGGCTACACCTTC	CASSAGSNYGYTF
NA	TRBJ1-1	TRBV20-1	NA	TGCAGTGCTAGACGACAGACCTCCGAAGCTTTCTTT	CSARRQTSEAFF
NA	TRBJ2-3	TRBV7-2	NA	TGTGCCAGCAGCTTAGACAGGGGCACAGATACGCAGTATTTT	CASSLDRGTDTQYF
NA	TRBJ1-5	TRBV6-2/TRBV6-3	many	TGTGCCAGCAGTTACTCGGGGGCAGGTCAGCCCCAGCATTTT	CASSYSGAGQPQHF
NA	TRBJ1-5	TRBV10-3	NA	TGTGCCATCAGTGGGACGGCAGATAGCAATCAGCCCCAGCATTTT	CAISGTADSNQPQHF
NA	TRBJ1-6	TRBV9	NA	TGTGCCAGCAGCGCGGACCGGTCTTCACCCCTCCACTTT	CASSADRSSPLHF
NA	TRBJ2-7	TRBV20-1	NA	TGCAGTGCTAGCGCAGGGACGGGACTCGGTCAGTACTTC	CSASAGTGLGQYF
TRBD2	TRBJ2-1	TRBV19	NA	TGTGCCAGCAGTTCGGGACTAGCGGGAGTCAATGAGCAGTTCTTC	CASSSGLAGVNEQFF
NA	TRBJ1-3	TRBV7-2	NA	TGTGCTAGTTCGCTTTACTCTGGAAACACCATATATTTT	CASSLYSGNTIYF
TRBD1	TRBJ2-5	TRBV9	NA	TGTGCCAGCAGCGCAGGACAGGGAGTATCAGAGACCCAGTACTTC	CASSAGQGVSETQYF
TRBD2	TRBJ2-7	TRBV10-3	NA	TGTGCCAGCAGTTCTAGCGGGGGAACCTACGAGCAGTACTTC	CASSSSGGTYEQYF
NA	TRBJ1-1	TRBV15	NA	TGTGCCACCAGCAGATTCCAGGGCCAGGGAACTGAAGCTTTCTTT	CATSRFQGQGTEAFF
TRBD1	TRBJ1-1	TRBV28	NA	TGTGCCAGCGGACCCGGGACAGTGAACACTGAAGCTTTCTTT	CASGPGTVNTEAFF
NA	TRBJ1-1	TRBV30	NA	TGTGCCTGGAGTGGGGAGACAGCCACTGAAGCTTTCTTT	CAWSGETATEAFF
NA	TRBJ2-2	TRBV7-3	many	TGTGCCAGCAGCCGCGATGGGGGGAACACCGGGGAGCTGTTTTTT	CASSRDGGNTGELFF
NA	TRBJ2-1	TRBV2	NA	TGTGCCAGCAGGAGGGGTGAGCAGTTCTTC	CASRRGEQFF
TRBD1	TRBJ2-3	TRBV3-1	many	TGTGCCTGCGGGACAGGGGCCACAGATACGCAGTATTTT	CACGTGATDTQYF
NA	TRBJ2-2	TRBV29-1	NA	TGCAGCGTTGATGGTCCGAGGACCGGGGAGCTGTTTTTT	CSVDGPRTGELFF
NA	TRBJ1-6	TRBV20-1	NA	TGCAGTGCCCATGGGGGGGTGTCACCCCTCCACTTT	CSAHGGVSPLHF
TRBD1	TRBJ2-1	TRBV19	NA	TGTGCCAGTAGTATAGGACAGGGGAGCTACAATCAGCAGTTCTTC	CASSIGQGSYNQQFF
NA	TRBJ1-1	TRBV24-1	many	TGTGCCACCAGTGATTACGGGTACACTGAAGCTTTCTTT	CATSDYGYTEAFF
NA	TRBJ1-2	TRBV7-2	NA	TGTGCCAGCACAAGGCGGGATATCTATGGCTACACCTTC	CASTRRDIYGYTF